The entry below gives a single T cell receptor beta chain sequence along with its context. The data derive from a study of blood T cells in healthy people across ages. With a J-beta primer mix and a sample-barcoded 5' primer, a second PCR ran about 7 to 12 cycles. MiXCR, run by TCRdb on the 5' RACE reads, gives a single entry per CDR3 protein. The profile shows some 850,000 distinct CDR3 sequences, approximately 24% of them singletons. CDR1 and CDR2 from the germline V gene are KGHSH and LQKENI. This CDR3 region has 17 residues. The data were also submitted as part of a second study, on T cells of mothers and their children.

The TCR sequence derives from a boy aged 5-17 years in good health. The sample taken for sequencing was blood. This rearrangement joins TRBV18 to TRBJ2-5; 9 bases agree with TRBD2. The DNA end favors TRBJ2-1, so the J call may be wrong. The CDR3 here is CASFRDSGGPVGNEQFF. The CDR3 DNA reads TGTGCCAGCTTCCGGGATAGCGGGGGCCCTGTAGGCAATGAGCAGTTCTTC.